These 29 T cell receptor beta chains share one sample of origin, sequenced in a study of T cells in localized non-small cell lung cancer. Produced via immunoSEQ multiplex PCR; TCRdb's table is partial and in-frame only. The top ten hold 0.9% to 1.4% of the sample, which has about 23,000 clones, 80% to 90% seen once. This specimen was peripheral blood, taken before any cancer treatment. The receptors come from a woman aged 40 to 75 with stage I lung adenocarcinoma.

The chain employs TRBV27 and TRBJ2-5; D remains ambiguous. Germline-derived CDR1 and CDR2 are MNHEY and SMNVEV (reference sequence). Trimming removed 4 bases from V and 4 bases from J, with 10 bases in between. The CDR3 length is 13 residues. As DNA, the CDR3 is TGTGCCAGCAGTTCACCTGGCGCAGAGACCCAGTACTTC. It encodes CASSSPGAETQYF.

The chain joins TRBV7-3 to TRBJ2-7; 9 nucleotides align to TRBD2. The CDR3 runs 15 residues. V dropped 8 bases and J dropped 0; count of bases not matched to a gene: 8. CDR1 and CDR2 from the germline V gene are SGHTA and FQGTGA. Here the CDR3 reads CASQERGDISYEQYF. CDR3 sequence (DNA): TGTGCCAGCCAGGAGCGGGGGGACATCTCCTACGAGCAGTACTTC.

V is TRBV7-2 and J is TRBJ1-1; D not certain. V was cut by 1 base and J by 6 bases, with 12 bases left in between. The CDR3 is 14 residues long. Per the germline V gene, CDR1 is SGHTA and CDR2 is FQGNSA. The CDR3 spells CASSLEGRWAEAFF. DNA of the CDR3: TGTGCCAGCAGCTTAGAAGGGAGATGGGCTGAAGCTTTCTTT. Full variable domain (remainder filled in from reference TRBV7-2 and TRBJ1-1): GAGVSQSPSNKVTEKGKDVELRCDPISGHTALYWYRQSLGQGLEFLIYFQGNSAPDKSGLPSDRFSAERTGGSVSTLTIQRTQQEDSAVYLCASSLEGRWAEAFFGQGTRLTVV.

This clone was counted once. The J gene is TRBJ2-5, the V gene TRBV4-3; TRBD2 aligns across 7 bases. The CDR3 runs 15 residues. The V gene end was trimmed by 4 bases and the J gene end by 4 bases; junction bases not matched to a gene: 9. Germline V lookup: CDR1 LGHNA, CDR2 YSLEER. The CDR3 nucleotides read TGCGCCAGCAGCCGCGGACTAGGGGTCCTAGAGACCCAGTACTTC. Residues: CASSRGLGVLETQYF.

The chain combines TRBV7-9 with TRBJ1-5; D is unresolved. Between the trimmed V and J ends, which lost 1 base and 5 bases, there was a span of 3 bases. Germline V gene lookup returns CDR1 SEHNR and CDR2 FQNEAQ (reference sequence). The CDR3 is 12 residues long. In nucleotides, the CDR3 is TGTGCCAGCAGCTTAGATGATCAGCCCCAGCATTTT. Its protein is CASSLDDQPQHF.

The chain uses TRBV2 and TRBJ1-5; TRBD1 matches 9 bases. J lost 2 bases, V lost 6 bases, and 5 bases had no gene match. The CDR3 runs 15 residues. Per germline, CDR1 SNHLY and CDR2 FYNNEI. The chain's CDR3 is CASRDRTGGNQPQHF. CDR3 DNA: TGTGCCAGCAGAGATCGGACAGGGGGCAATCAGCCCCAGCATTTT.

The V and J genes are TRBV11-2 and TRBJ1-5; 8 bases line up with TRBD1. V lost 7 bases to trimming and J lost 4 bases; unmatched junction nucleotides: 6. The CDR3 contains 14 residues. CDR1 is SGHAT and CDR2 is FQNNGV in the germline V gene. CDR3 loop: CASTQGAGNQPQHF. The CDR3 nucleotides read TGTGCCAGCACCCAGGGGGCTGGTAATCAGCCCCAGCATTTT.

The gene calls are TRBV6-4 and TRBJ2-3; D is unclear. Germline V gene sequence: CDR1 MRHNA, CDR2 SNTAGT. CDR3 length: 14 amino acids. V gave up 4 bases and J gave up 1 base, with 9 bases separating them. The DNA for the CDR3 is TGTGCCAGCAGTGGGTCTGGGGGCACAGATACGCAGTATTTT. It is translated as CASSGSGGTDTQYF.

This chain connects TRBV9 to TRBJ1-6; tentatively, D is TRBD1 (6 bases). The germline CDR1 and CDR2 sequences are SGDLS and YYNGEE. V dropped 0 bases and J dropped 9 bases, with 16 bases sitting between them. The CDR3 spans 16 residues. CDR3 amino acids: CASSVGEQGGVSPLHF. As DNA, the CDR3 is TGTGCCAGCAGCGTAGGGGAACAGGGAGGAGTTTCACCCCTCCACTTT. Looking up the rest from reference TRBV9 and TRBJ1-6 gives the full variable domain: DSGVTQTPKHLITATGQRVTLRCSPRSGDLSVYWYQQSLDQGLQFLIQYYNGEERAKGNILERFSAQQFPDLHSELNLSSLELGDSALYFCASSVGEQGGVSPLHFGNGTRLTVT.

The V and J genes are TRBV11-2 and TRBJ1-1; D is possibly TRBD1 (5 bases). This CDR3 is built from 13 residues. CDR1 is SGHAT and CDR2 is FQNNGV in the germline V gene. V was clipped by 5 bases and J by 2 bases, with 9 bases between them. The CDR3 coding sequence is TGTGCCAGCAGCGCCCAGGGTAACACTGAAGCTTTCTTT. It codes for CASSAQGNTEAFF.

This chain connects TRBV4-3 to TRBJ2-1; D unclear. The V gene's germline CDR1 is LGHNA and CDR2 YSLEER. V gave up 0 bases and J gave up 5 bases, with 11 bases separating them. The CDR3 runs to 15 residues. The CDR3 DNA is TGCGCCAGCAGCCAAGAATGGGCCCAGGACAATGAGCAGTTCTTC. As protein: CASSQEWAQDNEQFF.

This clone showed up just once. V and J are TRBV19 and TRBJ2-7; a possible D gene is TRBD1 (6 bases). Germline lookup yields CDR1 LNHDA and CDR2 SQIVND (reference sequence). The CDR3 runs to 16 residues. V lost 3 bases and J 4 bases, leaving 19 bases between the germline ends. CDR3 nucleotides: TGTGCCAGTAGTATTGGTAATTCGGACAGAGCATACGAGCAGTACTTC. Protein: CASSIGNSDRAYEQYF.

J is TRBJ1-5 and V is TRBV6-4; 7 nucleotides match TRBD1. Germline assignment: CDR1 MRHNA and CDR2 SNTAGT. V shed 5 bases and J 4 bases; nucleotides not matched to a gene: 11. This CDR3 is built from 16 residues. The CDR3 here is CASSYRPGQKNQPQHF. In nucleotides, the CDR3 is TGTGCCAGCAGTTACCGTCCGGGACAGAAAAATCAGCCCCAGCATTTT.

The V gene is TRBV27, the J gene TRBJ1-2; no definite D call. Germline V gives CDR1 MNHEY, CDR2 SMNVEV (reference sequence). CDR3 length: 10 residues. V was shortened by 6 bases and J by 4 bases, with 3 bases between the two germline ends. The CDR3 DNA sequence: TGTGCCAGCAGGACCTATGGCTACACCTTC. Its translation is CASRTYGYTF.

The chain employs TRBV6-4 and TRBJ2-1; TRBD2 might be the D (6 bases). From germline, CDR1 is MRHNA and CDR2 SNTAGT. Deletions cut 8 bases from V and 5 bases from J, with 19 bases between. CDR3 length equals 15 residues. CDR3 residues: CASPERTGANNEQFF. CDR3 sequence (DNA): TGTGCCAGCCCCGAAAGGACGGGAGCGAACAATGAGCAGTTCTTC.

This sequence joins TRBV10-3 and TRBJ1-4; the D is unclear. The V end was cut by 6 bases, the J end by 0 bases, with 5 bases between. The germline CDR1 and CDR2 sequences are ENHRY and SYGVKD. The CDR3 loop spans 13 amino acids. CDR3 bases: TGTGCCATCAGGCAGGCAACTAATGAAAAACTGTTTTTT. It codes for CAIRQATNEKLFF.

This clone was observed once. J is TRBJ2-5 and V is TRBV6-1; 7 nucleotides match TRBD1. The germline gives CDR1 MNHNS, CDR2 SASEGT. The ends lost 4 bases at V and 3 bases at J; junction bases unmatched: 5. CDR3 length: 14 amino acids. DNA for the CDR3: TGTGCCAGCAGTGTGGGGGACAGAAAAGAGACCCAGTACTTC. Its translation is CASSVGDRKETQYF.

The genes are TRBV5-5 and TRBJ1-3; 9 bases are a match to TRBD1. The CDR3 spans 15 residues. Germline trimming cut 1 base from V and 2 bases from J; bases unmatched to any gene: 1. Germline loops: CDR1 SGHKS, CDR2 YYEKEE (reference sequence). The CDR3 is CASSLTGGPGNTIYF. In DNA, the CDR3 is TGTGCCAGCAGCTTGACAGGGGGCCCTGGAAACACCATATATTTT. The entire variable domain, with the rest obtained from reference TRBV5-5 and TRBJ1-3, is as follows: DAGVTQSPTHLIKTRGQQVTLRCSPISGHKSVSWYQQVLGQGPQFIFQYYEKEERGRGNFPDRFSARQFPNYSSELNVNALLLGDSALYLCASSLTGGPGNTIYFGEGSWLTVV.

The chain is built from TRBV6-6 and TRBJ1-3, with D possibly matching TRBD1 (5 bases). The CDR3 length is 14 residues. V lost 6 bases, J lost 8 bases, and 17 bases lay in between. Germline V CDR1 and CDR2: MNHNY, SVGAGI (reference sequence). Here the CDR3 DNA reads TGTGCCAGCAGGGATGGGACTCCGGCGGACACCATATATTTT. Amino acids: CASRDGTPADTIYF.

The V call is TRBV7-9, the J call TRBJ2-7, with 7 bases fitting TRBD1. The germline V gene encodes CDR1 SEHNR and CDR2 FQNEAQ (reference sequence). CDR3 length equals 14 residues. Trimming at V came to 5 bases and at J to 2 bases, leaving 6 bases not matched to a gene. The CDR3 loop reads CASSLGTATYEQYF. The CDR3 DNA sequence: TGTGCCAGCAGCCTCGGGACAGCCACCTACGAGCAGTACTTC. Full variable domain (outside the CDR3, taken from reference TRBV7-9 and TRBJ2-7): DTGVSQNPRHKITKRGQNVTFRCDPISEHNRLYWYRQTLGQGPEFLTYFQNEAQLEKSRLLSDRFSAERPKGSFSTLEIQRTEQGDSAMYLCASSLGTATYEQYFGPGTRLTVT.

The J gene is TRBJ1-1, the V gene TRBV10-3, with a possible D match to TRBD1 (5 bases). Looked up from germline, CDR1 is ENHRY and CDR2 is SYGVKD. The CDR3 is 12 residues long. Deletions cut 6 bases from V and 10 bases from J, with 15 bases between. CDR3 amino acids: CAISESGDAAFF. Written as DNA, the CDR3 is TGTGCCATCAGCGAAAGTGGGGACGCAGCTTTCTTT.

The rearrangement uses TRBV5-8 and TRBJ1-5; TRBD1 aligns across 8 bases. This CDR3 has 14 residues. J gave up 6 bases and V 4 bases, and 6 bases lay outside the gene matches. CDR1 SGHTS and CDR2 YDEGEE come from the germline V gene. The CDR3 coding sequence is TGTGCCAGCAGCCCACCGACAGGGGTTCAGCCCCAGCATTTT. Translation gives CASSPPTGVQPQHF.

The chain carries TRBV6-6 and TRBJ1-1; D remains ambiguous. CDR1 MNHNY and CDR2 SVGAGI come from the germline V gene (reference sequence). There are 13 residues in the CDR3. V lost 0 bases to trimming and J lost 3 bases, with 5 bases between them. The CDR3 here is CASSYSVYTEAFF. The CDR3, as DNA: TGTGCCAGCAGTTACTCGGTATACACTGAAGCTTTCTTT.

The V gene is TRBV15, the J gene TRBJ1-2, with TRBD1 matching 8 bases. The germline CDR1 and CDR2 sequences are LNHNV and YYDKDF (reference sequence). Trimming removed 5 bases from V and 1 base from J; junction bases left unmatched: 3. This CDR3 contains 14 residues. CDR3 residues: CATSDRGGNYGYTF. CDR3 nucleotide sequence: TGTGCCACCAGCGACAGGGGAGGTAACTATGGCTACACCTTC.

The CDR3 nucleotides read TGTGCCAGCAGTTACAGTCCCGTCCGGCGGTATGGCTACACCTTC. It yields the protein CASSYSPVRRYGYTF. The chain links TRBV6-6 to TRBJ1-2; D gene ambiguous. The CDR3 consists of 15 residues. The V end lost 2 bases, the J end lost 5 bases, and 15 bases lay between the germline ends. The germline gives CDR1 MNHNY, CDR2 SVGAGI (reference sequence).

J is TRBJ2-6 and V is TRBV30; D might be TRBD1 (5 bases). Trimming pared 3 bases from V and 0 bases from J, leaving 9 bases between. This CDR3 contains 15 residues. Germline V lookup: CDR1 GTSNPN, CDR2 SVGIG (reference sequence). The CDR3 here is CAWRLQGSGANVLTF. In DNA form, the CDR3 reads TGTGCCTGGAGACTTCAGGGCTCTGGGGCCAACGTCCTGACTTTC.

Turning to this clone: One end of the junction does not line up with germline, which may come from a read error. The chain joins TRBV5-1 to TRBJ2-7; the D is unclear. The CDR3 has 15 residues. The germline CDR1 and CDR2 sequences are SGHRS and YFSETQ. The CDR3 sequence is CASSLVGRNSYEQYF. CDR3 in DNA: TGTGCCAGCAGCTTGGTAGGGCGGAACTCCTACGAGCAGTACTTC.

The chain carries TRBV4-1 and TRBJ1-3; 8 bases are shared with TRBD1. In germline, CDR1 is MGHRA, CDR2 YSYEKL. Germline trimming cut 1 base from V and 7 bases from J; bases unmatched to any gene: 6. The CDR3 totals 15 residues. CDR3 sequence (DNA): TGCGCCAGCAGCCAAGTCCACAGGGGGGAGAACACCATATATTTT. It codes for CASSQVHRGENTIYF.

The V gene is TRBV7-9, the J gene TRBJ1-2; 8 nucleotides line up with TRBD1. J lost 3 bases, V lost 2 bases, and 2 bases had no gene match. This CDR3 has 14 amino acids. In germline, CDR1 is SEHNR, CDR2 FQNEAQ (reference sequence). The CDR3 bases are TGTGCCAGCAGCTTAAAGACAGGGGACTATGGCTACACCTTC. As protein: CASSLKTGDYGYTF.